These 17 T cell receptor beta chains originate from one sample sequenced in a study of T cells after yellow fever vaccination. Via MiXCR, TCRdb re-called the 5' RACE reads, giving one row per CDR3 protein. This sample has roughly 250,000 distinct CDR3 sequences, with 13% found just once. This sample comprised CD4+ T cells sorted from PBMCs, obtained 45 days after the yellow fever booster vaccination. The receptors were sampled from a man younger than 45 who received the YFV17D yellow fever vaccine.

This clonotype was observed a handful of times. The CDR3 is CASSLAITETGYTF. DNA of the CDR3: TGTGCCAGCAGCTTAGCAATTACAGAGACTGGCTACACCTTC. The chain carries TRBV7-2 and TRBJ1-2, with D unresolved. The length of the CDR3 is 14 residues. V dropped 0 bases and J dropped 7 bases, with 12 bases sitting between them. Germline CDR1 reads SGHTA; CDR2 reads FQGNSA.

The chain links TRBV5-5 to TRBJ2-2; D is unclear. CDR1 and CDR2 (germline): SGHKS, YYEKEE (reference sequence). V was pared by 1 base and J by 7 bases, with 8 bases between. This CDR3 is built from 13 residues. The CDR3 DNA reads TGTGCCAGCAGCTTGTGGCTCATCGGGGAGCTGTTTTTT. Translated: CASSLWLIGELFF.

The J gene is TRBJ2-7, the V gene TRBV7-2; D is unresolved. The length of the CDR3 is 12 residues. V lost 2 bases and J lost 4, with 6 bases in between. The germline CDR1 and CDR2 sequences are SGHTA and FQGNSA. For the CDR3, the DNA is TGTGCCAGCAGCTTAAATGCTTACGAGCAGTACTTC. Translating it yields CASSLNAYEQYF. Full variable domain (rest looked up from reference TRBV7-2 and TRBJ2-7): GAGVSQSPSNKVTEKGKDVELRCDPISGHTALYWYRQSLGQGLEFLIYFQGNSAPDKSGLPSDRFSAERTGGSVSTLTIQRTQQEDSAVYLCASSLNAYEQYFGPGTRLTVT.

This clonotype was detected many times. V usage is TRBV6-5 and J usage is TRBJ2-7; D is unclear. This CDR3 region has 12 residues. Germline V gives CDR1 MNHEY, CDR2 SVGAGI. V shed 0 bases and J shed 7 bases, with 7 bases lying between them. CDR3: CASSYSGREQYF. In DNA form, the CDR3 reads TGTGCCAGCAGTTACTCCGGACGGGAGCAGTACTTC.

In DNA form, the CDR3 reads TGTGCCAGCTCACCACGGCCAGGGGAGGGCTACGAGCAGTACTTC. This codes for CASSPRPGEGYEQYF. This chain joins TRBV18 and TRBJ2-7, with D possibly TRBD2 on 7 matching bases. The V gene's germline CDR1 is KGHSH and CDR2 LQKENI. The CDR3 extends over 15 amino acids. Trimming pared 1 base from V and 3 bases from J, leaving 13 bases between. Filled out from reference TRBV18 and TRBJ2-7, the complete variable domain reads NAGVMQNPRHLVRRRGQEARLRCSPMKGHSHVYWYRQLPEEGLKFMVYLQKENIIDESGMPKERFSAEFPKEGPSILRIQQVVRGDSAAYFCASSPRPGEGYEQYFGPGTRLTVT.

This sequence joins TRBV29-1 and TRBJ2-7, with TRBD2 matching over 7 bases. Trimming took 5 bases from V and 3 from J; bases not matched to a gene: 7. Germline assignment: CDR1 SQVTM and CDR2 ANQGSEA. The CDR3 has 13 amino acids. The CDR3 sequence is CSVKTSRYYEQYF. Here the CDR3 DNA reads TGCAGCGTTAAGACTAGCAGATACTACGAGCAGTACTTC.

The sample holds many counts of this clonotype. The chain combines TRBV5-1 with TRBJ2-7; D is perhaps TRBD1 or TRBD2 (5 bases each). The germline V and J ends were trimmed by 4 bases and 0 bases, with 11 bases remaining between them. The CDR3 consists of 14 residues. Germline assignment: CDR1 SGHRS and CDR2 YFSETQ. The CDR3, as DNA: TGCGCCAGCAGCCGAACGGGGACCTCCTACGAGCAGTACTTC. This sequence encodes CASSRTGTSYEQYF. The whole variable domain, remainder taken from reference TRBV5-1 and TRBJ2-7, is KAGVTQTPRYLIKTRGQQVTLSCSPISGHRSVSWYQQTPGQGLQFLFEYFSETQRNKGNFPGRFSGRQFSNSRSEMNVSTLELGDSALYLCASSRTGTSYEQYFGPGTRLTVT.

This sequence joins TRBV12-3 or TRBV12-4 and TRBJ2-6; 9 positions match TRBD1. With 7 bases clipped from V and 1 base from J, the junction kept 11 bases outside the gene matches. The CDR3 has 18 residues. CDR3 nucleotide sequence: TGTGCCAGCAAGAACGCCGGACAGGGGACATCTGGGGCCAACGTCCTGACTTTC. Its protein is CASKNAGQGTSGANVLTF.

The chain links TRBV9 to TRBJ2-7; D is possibly TRBD1 or TRBD2 (5 bases each). V lost 0 bases and J 4 bases, leaving 14 bases between the germline ends. Germline-derived CDR1 and CDR2 are SGDLS and YYNGEE. This CDR3 contains 15 residues. This CDR3 reads CASSVDGSKGYEQYF. CDR3 nucleotide sequence: TGTGCCAGCAGCGTAGATGGGAGCAAGGGGTACGAGCAGTACTTC.

This clonotype was found a few times. The chain carries TRBV12-3 or TRBV12-4 and TRBJ2-4; 12 bases line up with TRBD2. CDR3 length equals 13 residues. The J segment lost 8 bases and the V segment lost 6 bases, leaving 2 bases of the junction unmatched. CDR3 sequence (DNA): TGTGCCAGCAGGACTAGCGGGAGCTACATTCAGTACTTC. As protein: CASRTSGSYIQYF.

This sequence joins TRBV29-1 and TRBJ1-2, with D possibly matching TRBD1 (6 bases). Trimming pared 7 bases from V and 2 bases from J, leaving 17 bases between. CDR3 length equals 14 residues. The germline V gene has CDR1 SQVTM and CDR2 ANQGSEA. DNA of the CDR3: TGCAGCGCCCGGACTGGGGGCGAAAACTATGGCTACACCTTC. Amino acids: CSARTGGENYGYTF.

The rearrangement uses TRBV6-1 and TRBJ2-5, with D possibly being TRBD1 (6 bases). In germline, CDR1 is MNHNS, CDR2 SASEGT. The CDR3 covers 14 residues. V was cut by 5 bases and J by 2 bases, with 12 bases left in between. CDR3 nucleotide sequence: TGTGCCAGCAGTCAACGGACAGTACAAGAGACCCAGTACTTC. It encodes CASSQRTVQETQYF.

This chain's CDR3 is CASNGRFDEQYF. The CDR3 nucleotides read TGTGCCAGCAACGGGCGATTCGACGAGCAGTACTTC. The chain is built from TRBV6-2 or TRBV6-3 and TRBJ2-7, with D hard to call. CDR1 is MNHEY and CDR2 is SVGEGT in the germline V gene. V was trimmed by 7 bases and J by 5 bases, leaving 12 bases between them. The CDR3 covers 12 residues.

The V and J genes are TRBV4-3 and TRBJ2-2, with 9 bases lining up with TRBD2. The J segment lost 4 bases and the V segment lost 4 bases, leaving 7 bases of the junction unmatched. Germline-derived CDR1 and CDR2 are LGHNA and YSLEER. This CDR3 spans 16 amino acids. The DNA for the CDR3 is TGCGCCAGCAGCCGACAGACTAGCGGAGTCACCGGGGAGCTGTTTTTT. Amino acids: CASSRQTSGVTGELFF.

This clonotype was seen more than once but under ten times. The gene calls are TRBV20-1 and TRBJ2-3; 9 nucleotides match TRBD2. V was clipped by 3 bases and J by 3 bases; unmatched bases: 7. Germline V CDR1 and CDR2: DFQATT, SNEGSKA (reference sequence). The CDR3 covers 15 residues. CDR3 bases: TGCAGTGCTAGCCCCGGGACTAGCAGGACAGATACGCAGTATTTT. This translates into CSASPGTSRTDTQYF.

The rearrangement uses TRBV28 and TRBJ2-7, with a possible D match to TRBD2 (5 bases). The CDR3 is 12 residues long. V lost 6 bases and J 3 bases, leaving 9 bases between the germline ends. Germline V gives CDR1 MDHEN, CDR2 SYDVKM. CDR3 region: CASRMGDYEQYF. In DNA, the CDR3 is TGTGCCAGCAGGATGGGAGACTACGAGCAGTACTTC. Together with reference TRBV28 and TRBJ2-7, the CDR3 gives the full variable domain: DVKVTQSSRYLVKRTGEKVFLECVQDMDHENMFWYRQDPGLGLRLIYFSYDVKMKEKGDIPEGYSVSREKKERFSLILESASTNQTSMYLCASRMGDYEQYFGPGTRLTVT.

This clonotype occurred a few times. The chain has TRBV12-3 or TRBV12-4 and TRBJ1-1; no clear D. V was clipped by 2 bases and J by 4 bases, with 11 bases between them. The CDR3 extends over 14 amino acids. The CDR3 spells CASSLKTSGTEAFF. CDR3 nucleotides: TGTGCCAGCAGTTTAAAGACATCGGGCACTGAAGCTTTCTTT.